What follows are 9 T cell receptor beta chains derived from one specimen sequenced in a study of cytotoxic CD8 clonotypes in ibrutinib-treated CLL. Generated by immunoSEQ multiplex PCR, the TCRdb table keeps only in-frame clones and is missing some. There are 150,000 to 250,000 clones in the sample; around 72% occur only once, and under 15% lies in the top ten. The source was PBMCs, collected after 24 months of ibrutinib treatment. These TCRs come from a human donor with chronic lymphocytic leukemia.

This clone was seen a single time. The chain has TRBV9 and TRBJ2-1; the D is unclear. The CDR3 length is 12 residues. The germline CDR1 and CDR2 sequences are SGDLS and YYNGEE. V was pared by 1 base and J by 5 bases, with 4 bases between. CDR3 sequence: CASSVMNNEQFF. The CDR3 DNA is TGTGCCAGCAGCGTAATGAACAATGAGCAGTTCTTC.

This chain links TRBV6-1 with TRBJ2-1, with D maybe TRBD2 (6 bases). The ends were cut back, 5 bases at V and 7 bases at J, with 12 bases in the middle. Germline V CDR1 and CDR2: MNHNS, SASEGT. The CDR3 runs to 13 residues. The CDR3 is CASSLREWNEQFF. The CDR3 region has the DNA TGTGCCAGCAGTCTTCGGGAGTGGAATGAGCAGTTCTTC.

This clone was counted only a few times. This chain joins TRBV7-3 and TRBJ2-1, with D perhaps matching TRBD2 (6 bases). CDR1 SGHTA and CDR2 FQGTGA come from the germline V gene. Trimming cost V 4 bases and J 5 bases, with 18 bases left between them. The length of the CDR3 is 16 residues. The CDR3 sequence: CASSWRSGLRNNEQFF. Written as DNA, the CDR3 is TGTGCCAGCAGCTGGCGAAGCGGGCTCAGGAACAATGAGCAGTTCTTC.

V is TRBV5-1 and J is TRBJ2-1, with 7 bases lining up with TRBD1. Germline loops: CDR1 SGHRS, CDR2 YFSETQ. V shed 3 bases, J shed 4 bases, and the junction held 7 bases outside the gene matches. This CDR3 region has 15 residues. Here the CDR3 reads CASSSQGVMYNEQFF. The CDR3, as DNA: TGCGCCAGCAGCTCTCAGGGGGTGATGTACAATGAGCAGTTCTTC.

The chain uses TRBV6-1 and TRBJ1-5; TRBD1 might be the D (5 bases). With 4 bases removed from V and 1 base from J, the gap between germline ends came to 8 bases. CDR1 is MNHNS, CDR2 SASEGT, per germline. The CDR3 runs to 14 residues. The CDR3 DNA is TGTGCCAGCAGTGGGGGACGGAGCAATCAGCCCCAGCATTTT. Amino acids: CASSGGRSNQPQHF.

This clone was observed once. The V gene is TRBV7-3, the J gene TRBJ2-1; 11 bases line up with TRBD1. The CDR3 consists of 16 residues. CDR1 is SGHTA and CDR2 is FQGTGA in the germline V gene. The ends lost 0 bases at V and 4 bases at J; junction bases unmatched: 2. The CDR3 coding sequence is TGTGCCAGCAGCTTAACCGGGACAGGGGGTTACAATGAGCAGTTCTTC. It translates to CASSLTGTGGYNEQFF.

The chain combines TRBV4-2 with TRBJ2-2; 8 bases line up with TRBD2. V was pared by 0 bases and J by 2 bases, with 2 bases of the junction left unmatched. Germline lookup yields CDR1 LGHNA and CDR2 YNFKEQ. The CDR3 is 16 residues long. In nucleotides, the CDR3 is TGTGCCAGCAGCCAAGAGGCGGGAGGAAACACCGGGGAGCTGTTTTTT. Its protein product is CASSQEAGGNTGELFF.

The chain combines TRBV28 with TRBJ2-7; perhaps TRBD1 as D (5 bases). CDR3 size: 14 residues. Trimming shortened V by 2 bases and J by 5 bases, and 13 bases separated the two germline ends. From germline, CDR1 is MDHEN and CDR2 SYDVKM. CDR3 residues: CASSLNRQGHEQYF. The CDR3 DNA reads TGTGCCAGCAGTTTAAATCGCCAGGGCCACGAGCAGTACTTC.

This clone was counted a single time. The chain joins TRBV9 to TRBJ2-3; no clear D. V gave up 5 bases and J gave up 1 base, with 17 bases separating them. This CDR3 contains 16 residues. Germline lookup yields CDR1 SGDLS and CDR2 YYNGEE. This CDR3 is CASSLIDGYRTDTQYF. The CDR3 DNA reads TGTGCCAGCAGTCTCATTGACGGATACCGCACAGATACGCAGTATTTT.